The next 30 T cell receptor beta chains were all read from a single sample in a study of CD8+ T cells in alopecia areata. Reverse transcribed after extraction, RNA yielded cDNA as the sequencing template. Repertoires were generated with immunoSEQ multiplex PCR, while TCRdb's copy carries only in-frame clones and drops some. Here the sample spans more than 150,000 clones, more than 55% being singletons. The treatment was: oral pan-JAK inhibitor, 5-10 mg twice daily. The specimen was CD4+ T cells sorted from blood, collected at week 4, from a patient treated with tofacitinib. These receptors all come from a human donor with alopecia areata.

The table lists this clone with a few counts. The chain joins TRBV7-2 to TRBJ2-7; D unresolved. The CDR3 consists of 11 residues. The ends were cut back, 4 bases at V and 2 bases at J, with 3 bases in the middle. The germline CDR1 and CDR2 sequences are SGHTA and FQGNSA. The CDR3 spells CASSSAYEQYF. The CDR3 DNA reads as TGTGCCAGCAGCTCAGCCTACGAGCAGTACTTC. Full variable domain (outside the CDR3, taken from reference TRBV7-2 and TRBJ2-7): GAGVSQSPSNKVTEKGKDVELRCDPISGHTALYWYRQSLGQGLEFLIYFQGNSAPDKSGLPSDRFSAERTGGSVSTLTIQRTQQEDSAVYLCASSSAYEQYFGPGTRLTVT.

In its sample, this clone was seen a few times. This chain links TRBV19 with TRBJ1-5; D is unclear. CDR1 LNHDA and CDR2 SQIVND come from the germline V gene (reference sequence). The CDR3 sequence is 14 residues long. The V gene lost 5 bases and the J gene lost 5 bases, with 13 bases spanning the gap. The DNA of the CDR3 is TGTGCCAGTAGTGACGACGGTGGTTATCAGCCCCAGCATTTT. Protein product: CASSDDGGYQPQHF.

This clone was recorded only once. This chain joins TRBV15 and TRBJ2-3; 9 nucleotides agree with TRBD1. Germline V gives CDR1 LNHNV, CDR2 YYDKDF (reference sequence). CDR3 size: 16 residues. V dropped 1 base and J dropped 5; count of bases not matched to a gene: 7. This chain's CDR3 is CATSRGPTGGEDTQYF. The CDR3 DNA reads TGTGCCACCAGCAGAGGGCCGACAGGGGGGGAAGATACGCAGTATTTT.

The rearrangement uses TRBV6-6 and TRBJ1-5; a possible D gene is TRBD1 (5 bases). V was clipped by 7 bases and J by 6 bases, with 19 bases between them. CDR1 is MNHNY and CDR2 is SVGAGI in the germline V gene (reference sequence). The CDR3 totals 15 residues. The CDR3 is CASTGNEGVRQPQHF. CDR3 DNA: TGTGCCAGCACGGGCAATGAAGGGGTTCGTCAGCCCCAGCATTTT.

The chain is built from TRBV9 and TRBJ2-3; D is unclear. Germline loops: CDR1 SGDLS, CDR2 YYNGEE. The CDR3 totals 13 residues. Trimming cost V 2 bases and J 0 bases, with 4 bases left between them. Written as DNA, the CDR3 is TGTGCCAGCAGCGTTGAAAGCACAGATACGCAGTATTTT. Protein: CASSVESTDTQYF.

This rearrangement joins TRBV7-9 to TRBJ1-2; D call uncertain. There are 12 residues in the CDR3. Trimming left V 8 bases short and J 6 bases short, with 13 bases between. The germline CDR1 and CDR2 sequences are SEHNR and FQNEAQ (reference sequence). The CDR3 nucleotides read TGTGCCAGCGCTGCGGGGATCCATGGCTACACCTTC. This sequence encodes CASAAGIHGYTF.

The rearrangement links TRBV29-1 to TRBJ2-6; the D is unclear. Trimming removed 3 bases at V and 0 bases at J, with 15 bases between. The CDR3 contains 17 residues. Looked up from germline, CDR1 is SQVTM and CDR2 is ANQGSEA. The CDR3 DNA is TGCAGCGTTGACTCCAGGAGCCCCCTCTCTGGGGCCAACGTCCTGACTTTC. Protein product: CSVDSRSPLSGANVLTF.

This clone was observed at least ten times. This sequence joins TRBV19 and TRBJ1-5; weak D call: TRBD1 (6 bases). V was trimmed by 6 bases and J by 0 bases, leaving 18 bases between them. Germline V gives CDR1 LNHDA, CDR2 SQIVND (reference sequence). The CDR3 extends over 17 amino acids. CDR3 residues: CASSRSGAANSNQPQHF. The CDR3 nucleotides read TGTGCCAGTAGCCGATCGGGGGCAGCGAATAGCAATCAGCCCCAGCATTTT.

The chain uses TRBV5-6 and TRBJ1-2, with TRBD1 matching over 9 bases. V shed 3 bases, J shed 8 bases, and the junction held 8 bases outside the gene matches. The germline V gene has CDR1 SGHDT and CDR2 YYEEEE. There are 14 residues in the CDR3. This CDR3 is CASSSYRGPRGYTF. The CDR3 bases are TGTGCCAGCAGCTCCTACAGGGGGCCGAGAGGCTACACCTTC.

The CDR3 reads CSVAHRVRDNEQFF. The CDR3 region has the DNA TGCAGCGTTGCCCACCGGGTCAGGGACAATGAGCAGTTCTTC. The chain combines TRBV29-1 with TRBJ2-1; TRBD1 might be the D (5 bases). Trimming took 4 bases from V and 5 from J, leaving 15 bases between them. The CDR3 is made up of 14 amino acids. Per the germline V gene, CDR1 is SQVTM and CDR2 is ANQGSEA.

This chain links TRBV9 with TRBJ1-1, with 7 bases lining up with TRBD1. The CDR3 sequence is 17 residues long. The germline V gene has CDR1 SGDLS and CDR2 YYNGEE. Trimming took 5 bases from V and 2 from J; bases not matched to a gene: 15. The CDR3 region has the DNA TGTGCCAGCAGTCCGTCCGGGACAGAGGGCCTTAACACTGAAGCTTTCTTT. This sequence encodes CASSPSGTEGLNTEAFF.

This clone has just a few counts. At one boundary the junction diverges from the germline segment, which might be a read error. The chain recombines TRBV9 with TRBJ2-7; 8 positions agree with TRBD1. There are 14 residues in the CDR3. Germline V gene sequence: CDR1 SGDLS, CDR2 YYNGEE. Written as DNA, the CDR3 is TGTGCCAGCAGCGTCGATCAAACCGGGACAGGCTTTAGCTTC. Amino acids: CASSVDQTGTGFSF.

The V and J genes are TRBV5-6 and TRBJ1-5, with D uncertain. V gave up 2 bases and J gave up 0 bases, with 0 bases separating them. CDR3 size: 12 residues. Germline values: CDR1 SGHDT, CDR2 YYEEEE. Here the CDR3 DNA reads TGTGCCAGCAGCTTTAGCAATCAGCCCCAGCATTTT. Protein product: CASSFSNQPQHF.

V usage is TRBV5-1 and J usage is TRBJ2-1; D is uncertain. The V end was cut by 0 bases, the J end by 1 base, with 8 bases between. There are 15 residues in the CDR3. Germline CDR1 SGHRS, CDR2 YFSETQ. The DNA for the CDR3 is TGCGCCAGCAGCTTGGCCTCCTATTCCTACAATGAGCAGTTCTTC. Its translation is CASSLASYSYNEQFF.

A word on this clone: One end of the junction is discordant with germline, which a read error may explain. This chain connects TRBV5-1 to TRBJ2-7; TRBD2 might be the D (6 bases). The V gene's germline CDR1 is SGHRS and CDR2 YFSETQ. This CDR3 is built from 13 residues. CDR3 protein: CASSLAVEGRQWF. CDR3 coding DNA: TGCGCCAGCAGCTTGGCGGTGGAGGGTCGCCAGTGGTTC.

The CDR3 DNA sequence: TGTGCCAGCAGCCAAGGGAATCAGCCCCAGCATTTT. The encoded protein is CASSQGNQPQHF. V is TRBV7-9 and J is TRBJ1-5, with D uncertain. Germline CDR1 and CDR2: SEHNR and FQNEAQ (reference sequence). This CDR3 region has 12 residues. The V end was cut by 5 bases, the J end by 4 bases, with 6 bases between.

CDR3 loop: CAWSVGTESSPLHF. As DNA, the CDR3 is TGTGCCTGGAGTGTAGGTACAGAGAGCTCACCCCTCCACTTT. The chain links TRBV30 to TRBJ1-6; no reliable D call. This CDR3 is built from 14 residues. CDR1 and CDR2 from the germline V gene are GTSNPN and SVGIG (reference sequence). V shed 0 bases and J shed 10 bases, with 13 bases lying between them.

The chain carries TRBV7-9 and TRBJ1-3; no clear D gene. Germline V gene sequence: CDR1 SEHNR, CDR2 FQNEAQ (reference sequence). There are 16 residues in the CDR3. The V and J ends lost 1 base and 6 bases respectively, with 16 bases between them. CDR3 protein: CASSLDRPSPENTIYF. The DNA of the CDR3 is TGTGCCAGCAGCTTAGATCGGCCGAGTCCTGAAAACACCATATATTTT.

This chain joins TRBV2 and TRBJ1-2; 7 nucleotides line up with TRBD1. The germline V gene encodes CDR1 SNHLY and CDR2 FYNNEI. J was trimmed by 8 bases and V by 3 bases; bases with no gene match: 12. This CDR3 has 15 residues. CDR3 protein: CASSEGRGTRGGYTF. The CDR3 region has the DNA TGTGCCAGCAGTGAGGGCAGGGGGACGAGAGGCGGCTACACCTTC.

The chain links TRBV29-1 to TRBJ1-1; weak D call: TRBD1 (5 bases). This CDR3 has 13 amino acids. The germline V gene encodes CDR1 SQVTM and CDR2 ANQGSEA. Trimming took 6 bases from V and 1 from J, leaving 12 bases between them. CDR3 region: CSVPTQGNTEAFF. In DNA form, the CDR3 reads TGCAGCGTACCGACCCAGGGGAACACTGAAGCTTTCTTT.

The CDR3 is CASSESQSSPLHF. The CDR3, as DNA: TGTGCCAGCAGTGAATCGCAGAGTTCACCCCTCCACTTT. V gene TRBV25-1 combines with J gene TRBJ1-6; D gene ambiguous. Trimming pared 1 base from V and 9 bases from J, leaving 7 bases between. This CDR3 has 13 amino acids. The germline CDR1 and CDR2 sequences are MGHDK and SYGVNS.

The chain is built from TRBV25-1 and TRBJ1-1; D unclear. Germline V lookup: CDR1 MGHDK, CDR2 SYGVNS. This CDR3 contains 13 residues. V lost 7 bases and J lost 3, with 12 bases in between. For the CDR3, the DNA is TGTGCCAGCACCCGACGCCAGGACACTGAAGCTTTCTTT. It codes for CASTRRQDTEAFF.

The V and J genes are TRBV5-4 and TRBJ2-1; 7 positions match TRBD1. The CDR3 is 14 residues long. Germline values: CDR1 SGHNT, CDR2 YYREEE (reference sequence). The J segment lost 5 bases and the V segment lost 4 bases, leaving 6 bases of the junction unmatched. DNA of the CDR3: TGTGCCAGCAGCCGAGGGGGACAGCACAATGAGCAGTTCTTC. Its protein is CASSRGGQHNEQFF.

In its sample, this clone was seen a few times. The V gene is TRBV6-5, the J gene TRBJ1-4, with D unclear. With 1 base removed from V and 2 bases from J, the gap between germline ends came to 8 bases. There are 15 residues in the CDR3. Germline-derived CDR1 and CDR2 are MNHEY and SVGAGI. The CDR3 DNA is TGTGCCAGCAGTTACTATAGAGGGACTAATGAAAAACTGTTTTTT. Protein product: CASSYYRGTNEKLFF.

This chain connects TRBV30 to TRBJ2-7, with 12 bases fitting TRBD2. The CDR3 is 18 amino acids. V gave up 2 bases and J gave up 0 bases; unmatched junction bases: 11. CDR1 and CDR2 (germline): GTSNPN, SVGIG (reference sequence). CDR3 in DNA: TGTGCCTGGAGTCTAACTAGCGGGGGGCCTACCAGCTCCTACGAGCAGTACTTC. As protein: CAWSLTSGGPTSSYEQYF.

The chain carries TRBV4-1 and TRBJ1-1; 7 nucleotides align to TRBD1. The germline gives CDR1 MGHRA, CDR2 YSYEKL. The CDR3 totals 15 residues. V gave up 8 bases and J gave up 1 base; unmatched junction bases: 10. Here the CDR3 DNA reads TGCGCCAGCGGGGGATGGGGACAGAAGAACACTGAAGCTTTCTTT. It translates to CASGGWGQKNTEAFF.

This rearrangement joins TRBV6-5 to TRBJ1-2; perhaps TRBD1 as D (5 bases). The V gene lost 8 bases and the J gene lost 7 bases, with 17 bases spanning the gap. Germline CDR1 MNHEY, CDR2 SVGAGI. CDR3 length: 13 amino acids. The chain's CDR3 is CASAFMGDRGYTF. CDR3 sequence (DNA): TGTGCCAGCGCGTTTATGGGGGATCGTGGCTACACCTTC.

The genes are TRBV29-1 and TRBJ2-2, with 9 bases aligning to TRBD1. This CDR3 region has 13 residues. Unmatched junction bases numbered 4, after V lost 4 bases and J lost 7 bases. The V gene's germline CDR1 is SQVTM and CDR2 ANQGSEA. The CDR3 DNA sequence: TGCAGCGTTGCGGGACAGGGAGTCGGGGAGCTGTTTTTT. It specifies CSVAGQGVGELFF.

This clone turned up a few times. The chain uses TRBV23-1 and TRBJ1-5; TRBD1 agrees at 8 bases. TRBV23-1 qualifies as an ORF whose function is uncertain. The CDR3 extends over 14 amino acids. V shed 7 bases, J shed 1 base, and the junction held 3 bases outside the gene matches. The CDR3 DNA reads TGCGCCAGCACATGGGACAGGAGCAATCAGCCCCAGCATTTT. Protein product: CASTWDRSNQPQHF.

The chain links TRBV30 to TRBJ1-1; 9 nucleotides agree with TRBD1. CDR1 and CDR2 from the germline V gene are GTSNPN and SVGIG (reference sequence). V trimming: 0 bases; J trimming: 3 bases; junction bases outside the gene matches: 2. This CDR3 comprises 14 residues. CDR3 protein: CAWSVRDRDTEAFF. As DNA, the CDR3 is TGTGCCTGGAGTGTACGGGACAGGGACACTGAAGCTTTCTTT.